A selection of T cell receptor beta chains follows, all from one sample in a study of blood T cell repertoires in COVID-19. Clones were sequenced by immunoSEQ multiplex PCR, and TCRdb holds only the in-frame ones, with some missing. The table shows fewer than 150,000 clones, with about 79% occurring only once. The specimen was peripheral blood. These receptors all stem from a man between 65 and 85 years old with acute or convalescent COVID-19. The CDR3 runs from the conserved cysteine through the conserved F or W. D genes are given only for firm matches. Some rows mark clone size as missing; the rest say once, few, many or name a class of expanded clone.

V gene: TRBV9
J gene: TRBJ2-7
D gene: TRBD2
clone size: NA
CDR3 protein: CASSATSGGAGEQYF
CDR3 DNA: TGTGCCAGCAGCGCTACTAGCGGGGGGGCGGGAGAGCAGTACTTC

V gene: TRBV3-1/TRBV3-2
J gene: TRBJ2-1
D gene: NA
clone size: NA
CDR3 protein: CASSQEGLKYNEQFF
CDR3 DNA: TGTGCCAGCAGCCAAGAGGGACTGAAATACAATGAGCAGTTCTTC

V gene: TRBV4-1
J gene: TRBJ1-2
D gene: NA
clone size: NA
CDR3 protein: CASSPRTELGYGYTF
CDR3 DNA: TGCGCCAGCAGCCCCCGGACAGAACTAGGCTATGGCTACACCTTC

V gene: TRBV27
J gene: TRBJ2-1
D gene: TRBD2
clone size: NA
CDR3 protein: CASSILAGGRIFF
CDR3 DNA: TGTGCCAGCAGTATACTAGCGGGGGGCCGGATCTTCTTC

V gene: TRBV5-4
J gene: TRBJ1-1
D gene: NA
clone size: NA
CDR3 protein: CASSLYRLNTEAFF
CDR3 DNA: TGTGCCAGCAGCTTATACAGGTTGAACACTGAAGCTTTCTTT

V gene: TRBV5-6
J gene: TRBJ1-5
D gene: NA
clone size: few
CDR3 protein: CASSLVDRTSNQPQHF
CDR3 DNA: TGTGCCAGCAGCTTGGTAGACAGAACTAGCAATCAGCCCCAGCATTTT

V gene: TRBV29-1
J gene: TRBJ2-7
D gene: NA
clone size: NA
CDR3 protein: CSVFRDTLPYEQYF
CDR3 DNA: TGCAGCGTCTTCCGGGACACACTACCCTACGAGCAGTACTTC

V gene: TRBV7-2
J gene: TRBJ2-1
D gene: TRBD1
clone size: NA
CDR3 protein: CASSLGGGTGKEQFF
CDR3 DNA: TGTGCCAGCAGCTTAGGAGGGGGGACAGGGAAAGAGCAGTTCTTC

V gene: TRBV4-1
J gene: TRBJ1-3
D gene: TRBD1
clone size: NA
CDR3 protein: CASSPHQGANRYSGNTIYF
CDR3 DNA: TGCGCCAGCAGCCCGCACCAGGGGGCCAACCGTTACTCTGGAAACACCATATATTTT

V gene: TRBV6-2/TRBV6-3
J gene: TRBJ2-5
D gene: TRBD2
clone size: once
CDR3 protein: CASSYGLADFQETQYF
CDR3 DNA: TGTGCCAGCAGTTATGGGCTAGCGGACTTCCAAGAGACCCAGTACTTC

V gene: TRBV3-1/TRBV3-2
J gene: TRBJ2-3
D gene: TRBD1
clone size: NA
CDR3 protein: CASSHGDRATTDTQYF
CDR3 DNA: TGTGCCAGCAGCCACGGGGACAGGGCCACCACAGATACGCAGTATTTT

V gene: TRBV6-2/TRBV6-3
J gene: TRBJ1-1
D gene: NA
clone size: NA
CDR3 protein: CASSLQGGTEAFF
CDR3 DNA: TGTGCCAGCAGCCTGCAGGGTGGCACTGAAGCTTTCTTT

V gene: TRBV11-3
J gene: TRBJ2-1
D gene: TRBD1
clone size: once
CDR3 protein: CASSWGQLSNEQFF
CDR3 DNA: TGTGCCAGCAGCTGGGGACAGCTTTCCAATGAGCAGTTCTTC